The 14 T cell receptor beta chains below all came from one sample that was sequenced in a study of blood T cells in healthy people across ages. PCR was performed a second time for about 7 to 11 cycles using a sample-barcoded 5' primer and a J-beta primer mix. TCRdb re-analysed the 5' RACE reads in MiXCR, keeping a single row per CDR3 protein. The repertoire has some 730,000 distinct CDR3 sequences, about a fifth of them found once; the top ten carry around a fifth. Sequencing used blood. Receptors originate from a man aged 65-85 years in good health.

This chain connects TRBV15 to TRBJ2-1; D ambiguous. Germline lookup yields CDR1 LNHNV and CDR2 YYDKDF (reference sequence). This CDR3 region has 14 residues. The V gene lost 0 bases and the J gene lost 8 bases, with 11 bases spanning the gap. The CDR3 sequence is CATSRDRRVHEQFF. DNA of the CDR3: TGTGCCACCAGCAGAGATAGAAGGGTTCATGAGCAGTTCTTC.

This rearrangement joins TRBV18 to TRBJ1-4; D gene unclear. The V gene lost 5 bases and the J gene lost 3 bases, with 13 bases spanning the gap. CDR3 length: 15 amino acids. The V gene's germline CDR1 is KGHSH and CDR2 LQKENI. This CDR3 is CASSAHGGPNEKLFF. The CDR3 region has the DNA TGTGCCAGCTCAGCCCACGGAGGGCCTAATGAAAAACTGTTTTTT. Variable domain in full (rest from reference TRBV18 and TRBJ1-4): NAGVMQNPRHLVRRRGQEARLRCSPMKGHSHVYWYRQLPEEGLKFMVYLQKENIIDESGMPKERFSAEFPKEGPSILRIQQVVRGDSAAYFCASSAHGGPNEKLFFGSGTQLSVL.

Worth noting for this clonotype: The germline gene is not matched at one end of the junction; a read error may be the cause. The gene calls are TRBV13 and TRBJ2-1, with 11 nucleotides matching TRBD2. The CDR3 has 13 amino acids. Germline CDR1 PRHDT, CDR2 FYEKMQ (reference sequence). The CDR3 DNA sequence: TGTGCCAGCAGCTTAGAACTAGCGGGAGCCTCCGAATTC. It yields the protein CASSLELAGASEF.

Remarks on this clonotype: The junction departs from germline at one end; a sequencing error may be responsible. V and J are TRBV11-2 and TRBJ2-5; tentatively, D is TRBD1 or TRBD2 (5 bases each). CDR3 length: 13 amino acids. Looked up from germline, CDR1 is SGHAT and CDR2 is FQNNGV. DNA of the CDR3: TGTGCCAGCAGCTTAGGTGGGGGAGAGACCCTGTACTTC. Encoded protein: CASSLGGGETLYF. The full variable domain, its missing parts supplied by reference TRBV11-2 and TRBJ2-5, is EAGVAQSPRYKIIEKRQSVAFWCNPISGHATLYWYQQILGQGPKLLIQFQNNGVVDDSQLPKDRFSAERLKGVDSTLKIQPAKLEDSAVYLCASSLGGGETLYFGPGTRLLVL.

V is TRBV3-1 and J is TRBJ2-5; unclear D gene. The better agreement between TRBJ2-1 and the DNA end casts doubt on the J call. There are 13 residues in the CDR3. The V gene's germline CDR1 is LGHDT and CDR2 YNNKEL (reference sequence). CDR3 in amino acids: CASSQVIGNEQFF. The CDR3 DNA reads as TGTGCCAGCAGCCAAGTGATCGGCAATGAGCAGTTCTTC.

This clonotype was counted a few times. The chain joins TRBV7-2 to TRBJ1-4, with D uncertain. With 1 base removed from V and 3 bases from J, the gap between germline ends came to 12 bases. The CDR3 length is 16 residues. The germline CDR1 and CDR2 sequences are SGHTA and FQGNSA. The CDR3 reads CASSLGLGPPNEKLFF. CDR3 DNA: TGTGCCAGCAGCTTAGGACTAGGGCCACCTAATGAAAAACTGTTTTTT.

This chain connects TRBV30 to TRBJ2-1; D is unresolved. The ends were cut back, 0 bases at V and 4 bases at J, with 16 bases in the middle. CDR1 and CDR2 (germline): GTSNPN, SVGIG (reference sequence). CDR3 size: 16 residues. The DNA for the CDR3 is TGTGCCTGGAGTGTTCGTGCCCGGCACAGTTACAATGAGCAGTTCTTC. Residues: CAWSVRARHSYNEQFF. The variable domain in full, completed from reference TRBV30 and TRBJ2-1, reads SQTIHQWPATLVQPVGSPLSLECTVEGTSNPNLYWYRQAAGRGLQLLFYSVGIGQISSEVPQNLSASRPQDRQFILSSKKLLLSDSGFYLCAWSVRARHSYNEQFFGPGTRLTVL.

This rearrangement joins TRBV7-6 to TRBJ1-2; 7 bases are a match to TRBD1. This CDR3 spans 13 amino acids. V lost 5 bases to trimming and J lost 8 bases; unmatched junction nucleotides: 8. The germline CDR1 and CDR2 sequences are SGHVS and FNYEAQ. The chain's CDR3 is CASSQHRQGGYTF. Here the CDR3 DNA reads TGTGCCAGCAGCCAGCATCGACAGGGAGGCTACACCTTC.

Details on this clonotype: With a much larger clone just one base away, this may be a read error. V usage is TRBV29-1 and J usage is TRBJ2-7; D might be TRBD1 (6 bases). CDR1 is SQVTM and CDR2 is ANQGSEA in the germline V gene. The CDR3 length is 14 residues. DNA of the CDR3: TGCAGCATTGAAACCCAGGACAGAAACTACGAGCAGTACTTC. Its translation: CSIETQDRNYEQYF.

This clonotype was recorded many times. The V gene is TRBV6-1, the J gene TRBJ1-2, with 10 bases matching TRBD1. The CDR3 extends over 14 amino acids. CDR1 and CDR2 from the germline V gene are MNHNS and SASEGT. The trim removed 6 bases at V and 5 bases at J, leaving 6 bases unmatched. DNA of the CDR3: TGTGCCAGCAGCGTTGGACAGGGGGGGTATGGCTACACCTTC. Translation: CASSVGQGGYGYTF.

The gene calls are TRBV3-1 and TRBJ1-6; D is possibly TRBD1 (5 bases). CDR1 and CDR2 (germline): LGHDT, YNNKEL (reference sequence). CDR3 length: 14 amino acids. V was trimmed by 1 base and J by 12 bases, leaving 13 bases between them. The CDR3: CASSQVRGALPLHF. CDR3 bases: TGTGCCAGCAGCCAAGTTAGGGGAGCGCTACCCCTCCACTTT.

This clonotype has just a few counts. This chain uses TRBV9 with TRBJ2-2; 12 bases are a match to TRBD2. Germline V gene lookup returns CDR1 SGDLS and CDR2 YYNGEE. The CDR3 has 15 residues. With V trimmed by 0 bases and J by 8 bases, 2 bases remained unmatched. DNA of the CDR3: TGTGCCAGCAGCGTAGTAGGACTAGCGGGAGGGGAGCTGTTTTTT. Translation: CASSVVGLAGGELFF.

The chain couples TRBV9 to TRBJ2-1, with 7 bases lining up with TRBD2. The CDR3 spans 16 residues. The germline V gene has CDR1 SGDLS and CDR2 YYNGEE. V gave up 1 base and J gave up 3 bases; unmatched junction bases: 7. CDR3 loop: CASSVNPSGYYNEQFF. The CDR3 nucleotides read TGTGCCAGCAGCGTAAACCCTAGCGGATACTACAATGAGCAGTTCTTC. Full variable domain (remainder filled in from reference TRBV9 and TRBJ2-1): DSGVTQTPKHLITATGQRVTLRCSPRSGDLSVYWYQQSLDQGLQFLIQYYNGEERAKGNILERFSAQQFPDLHSELNLSSLELGDSALYFCASSVNPSGYYNEQFFGPGTRLTVL.

Of note for this clonotype: Mismatch with germline at one junction end may stem from a read error. The genes are TRBV5-1 and TRBJ2-5; TRBD1 matches 8 bases. Germline CDR1 and CDR2: SGHRS and YFSETQ. The CDR3 has 13 residues. DNA for the CDR3: TGTGCCAGCTCCAGGGGGCCCCAAGAGACCCAGTACTTC. This translates into CASSRGPQETQYF.